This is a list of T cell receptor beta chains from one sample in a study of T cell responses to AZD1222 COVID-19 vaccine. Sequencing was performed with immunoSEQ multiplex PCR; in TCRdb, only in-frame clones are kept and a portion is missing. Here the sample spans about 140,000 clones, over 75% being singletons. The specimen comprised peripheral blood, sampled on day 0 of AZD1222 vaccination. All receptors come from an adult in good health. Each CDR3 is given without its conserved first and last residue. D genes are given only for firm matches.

ASSLKGLVVNEQF	TRBV7-2	TRBJ2-1	TRBD2
ASSEVRDTQY	TRBV2	TRBJ2-3	.
TSIRDRVKGSYEQY	TRBV1	TRBJ2-7	.
ASSLDSDTEAF	TRBV7-9	TRBJ1-1	.
ASSLILTGESSGNTIY	TRBV5-1	TRBJ1-3	TRBD1
ASSWGLPSSGNTIY	TRBV7-9	TRBJ1-3	.
ASRGSAFTGELF	TRBV6-5	TRBJ2-2	.
ASSQDGSDGFSSYNEQF	TRBV14	TRBJ2-1	.
ASSPSRLDTQY	TRBV18	TRBJ2-3	.
ASSPIGQGRYEQY	TRBV27	TRBJ2-7	.
ASSPPGIQETQY	TRBV19	TRBJ2-5	.
ASSWKREAGEQY	TRBV28	TRBJ2-7	TRBD2
ASSLGAQGNTIY	TRBV11-2	TRBJ1-3	.
ASAGQVQVGELF	TRBV19	TRBJ2-2	TRBD1
ATRDGGVYEQY	TRBV10-2	TRBJ2-7	.
ASSLGGIGYT	TRBV27	TRBJ1-2	.
ASSIIGGGTEAF	TRBV5-1	TRBJ1-1	.
ASSPKGLNIQY	TRBV19	TRBJ2-4	.
ASSPQGVGATGELF	TRBV9	TRBJ2-2	TRBD1
ASSPTGFGYGYT	TRBV27	TRBJ1-2	.
ASSLGSASPRTQLF	TRBV5-4	TRBJ2-2	.
ASSDGGQGRLRGYT	TRBV2	TRBJ1-2	.
ASSYSTGALSGNTIY	TRBV6-2/TRBV6-3	TRBJ1-3	.
ASSLEGAPYGRETQY	TRBV7-8	TRBJ2-5	.
ASSLRGGNTEAF	TRBV5-5	TRBJ1-1	.
ASGDGSFGANVLT	TRBV5-1	TRBJ2-6	.
ASSPPSGGPKQY	TRBV18	TRBJ2-7	TRBD2
ASSLGGTYGNTEAF	TRBV7-9	TRBJ1-1	.
ASSQEQGTTYEQY	TRBV4-1	TRBJ2-7	TRBD1
ASSQVGTSVDNEQF	TRBV4-1	TRBJ2-1	TRBD2
ASSETEQF	TRBV6-1	TRBJ2-1	.
ASSQDGEAF	TRBV14	TRBJ1-1	.
ASSDDQRNQPQH	TRBV2	TRBJ1-5	.
ASSVSGTGGSPLH	TRBV9	TRBJ1-6	TRBD1
ASRDRTGASNYGYT	TRBV30	TRBJ1-2	.
ATKGQFYNEQF	TRBV6-4	TRBJ2-1	TRBD1
ASSQGLATGTQY	TRBV3-1/TRBV3-2	TRBJ2-3	.
SASTGTGRTDTQY	TRBV20-1	TRBJ2-3	TRBD1
ASGTIVGETQY	TRBV28	TRBJ2-5	.
ASSLEIGSPSLNSGANVLT	TRBV7-8	TRBJ2-6	.
ASSLRCDPQGFYEQY	TRBV12-1	TRBJ2-7	.
ASSFWAQTNEKLF	TRBV7-9	TRBJ1-4	.
ASTQGGGQETQY	TRBV28	TRBJ2-5	.
ASSRDSYSPLH	TRBV12-3/TRBV12-4	TRBJ1-6	TRBD1
ASSPTYLGDTGELF	TRBV7-7	TRBJ2-2	.
ASSHSRGSYEQY	TRBV3-1/TRBV3-2	TRBJ2-7	TRBD1
ASSGGTGDQPQH	TRBV2	TRBJ1-5	TRBD1
ASSPWGQENTIY	TRBV28	TRBJ1-3	.
ASSFGHPWGMNTEAF	TRBV7-9	TRBJ1-1	.
AAEGTEAF	TRBV30	TRBJ1-1	.
ASSPGQSEFYSNQPQH	TRBV11-2	TRBJ1-5	TRBD1
ASSPNSGNQPQH	TRBV18	TRBJ1-5	.
ASRLAYGRGPDTQY	TRBV5-6	TRBJ2-3	TRBD2
ASSPTGAGYGYT	TRBV4-1	TRBJ1-2	.
ASSYATGAGELF	TRBV6-5	TRBJ2-2	TRBD1
ASSLVDAEETQY	TRBV13	TRBJ2-5	.
ASSQNRGDLSSYNEQF	TRBV11-2	TRBJ2-1	.
ASRRDSAEAF	TRBV27	TRBJ1-1	TRBD1
ASSPALSNQPQH	TRBV3-1/TRBV3-2	TRBJ1-5	.